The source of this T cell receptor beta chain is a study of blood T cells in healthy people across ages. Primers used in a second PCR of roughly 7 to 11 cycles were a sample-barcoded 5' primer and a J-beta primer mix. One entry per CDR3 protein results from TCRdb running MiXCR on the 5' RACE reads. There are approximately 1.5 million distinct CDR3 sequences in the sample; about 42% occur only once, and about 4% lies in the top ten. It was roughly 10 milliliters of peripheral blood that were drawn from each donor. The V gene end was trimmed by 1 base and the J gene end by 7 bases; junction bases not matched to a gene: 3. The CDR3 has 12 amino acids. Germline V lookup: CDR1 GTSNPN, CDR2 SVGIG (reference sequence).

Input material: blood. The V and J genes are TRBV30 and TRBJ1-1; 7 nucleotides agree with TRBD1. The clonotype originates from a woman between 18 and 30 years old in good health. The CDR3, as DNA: TGTGCCTGGAGTGACAGACAGGGTGAAGCTTTCTTT. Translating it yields CAWSDRQGEAFF.